A selection of T cell receptor beta chains follows, all from one sample in a study of molecular identifiers for immune sequencing clone quantification. From the PCR reads, TCRdb called clonotypes with MiXCR, one entry per CDR3 protein. The sample consists of some 650,000 distinct CDR3 sequences, 15% to 20% of them appearing once. Sequencing used naive CD8+ T cells from blood, with Jurkat cell RNA spiked in. These TCRs come from a human donor in good health. Some libraries in this study had Jurkat cell RNA spiked in. The conserved cysteine and the conserved F or W are not part of the CDR3 here. The order of the fields is J gene, V gene, CDR3 protein.

TRBJ2-5 | TRBV30 | AWSVGYQETQY
TRBJ2-3 | TRBV12-5 | ASGWYRTGYRGGEGLRDTQY
TRBJ2-1 | TRBV4-3 | ASSQGTSGDEQF
TRBJ2-4 | TRBV19 | ASSISGDRGPDGKNIQY
TRBJ2-7 | TRBV7-2 | ASSTGRGDEQY
TRBJ2-3 | TRBV19 | ASSIDFVRATDTQY
TRBJ1-1 | TRBV27 | ASSQGQGGLAEAF
TRBJ2-3 | TRBV28 | ASSPPGLASDTQY
TRBJ2-7 | TRBV9 | ASSVEGGGPYEQY
TRBJ2-3 | TRBV5-1 | ASSFGGSSDTQY
TRBJ2-2 | TRBV27 | ASSPGQGIRTGELF
TRBJ1-1 | TRBV24-1 | ATSDLGTEAF
TRBJ2-3 | TRBV7-6 | ASSPRTSGGHSRTDTQY
TRBJ2-3 | TRBV12-3/TRBV12-4 | ASSFIQDTQY
TRBJ2-7 | TRBV29-1 | SGGEGLAYEQY
TRBJ2-7 | TRBV3-1 | ASSQEGQGPSYEQY
TRBJ2-3 | TRBV7-9 | ASSSGGALLDTQY
TRBJ2-7 | TRBV25-1 | ASTHRGSYEQY